This entry features one T cell receptor (beta chain) sequence. This sample is part of a study of T cell responses to AZD1222 COVID-19 vaccine. Trimming shortened V by 3 bases and J by 2 bases, and 11 bases separated the two germline ends. The CDR3 extends over 14 amino acids. Germline loops: CDR1 MNHEY, CDR2 SMNVEV (reference sequence). Clones were read by immunoSEQ multiplex PCR, and TCRdb kept only the in-frame ones, dropping some. The profile shows about 120,000 clones, roughly 90% of them singletons. This receptor was identified in an adult in good health. This specimen was peripheral blood, taken on day 0 of AZD1222 vaccination. The J gene is TRBJ2-7, the V gene TRBV27; D not certain. The CDR3 DNA reads TGTGCCAGCAGTTTCCTCCGGTCCCCCTACGAGCAGTACTTC. Translated: CASSFLRSPYEQYF.